This TCR beta chain originates from a study of low-dose radiotherapy and immunotherapy resistance in tumors. About the research overall: A dose of 0.5 Gy per fraction was delivered to Cohort 1 every 2 weeks, for a total of 6.5 Gy. Covering alpha and beta chains, TRAV- and TRBV-specific primers were used for the first-strand cDNA. Those assigned to Cohort 2 were treated with 1 Gy per fraction every two weeks (13 Gy in total over 26 weeks). Aspirin was taken orally by patients at 300 mg daily for four cycles from cycle 1 day 1.

This clonotype was observed many times. Using a constant-region primer together with a V-primer adapter, TCRs were subjected to around 20 PCR cycles of amplification. TCRdb reprocessed the reads with MiXCR, giving one entry per CDR3 protein. The data show 40,000 to 65,000 distinct CDR3 sequences, with around 34% seen just once and roughly 8.2% held by the top ten. Time point meaning: after trial treatment. This sample's treatment: LDRT plus nivolumab, ipilimumab, low-dose cyclophosphamide and aspirin (RACIN trial). This clonotype originated in a male donor with rectosigmoid adenocarcinoma. This sample comprised PBMCs, obtained after low-dose radiotherapy plus immunotherapy.

As DNA, the CDR3 is TGTGCCACCAGTGAAACCGGACAGGGCTACTTGGATACGCAGTATTTT. It yields the protein CATSETGQGYLDTQYF. This chain uses TRBV24-1 with TRBJ2-3, with 8 positions matching TRBD1. V trimming: 4 bases; J trimming: 6 bases; junction bases outside the gene matches: 11. The CDR3 has 16 amino acids. Germline V gene sequence: CDR1 KGHDR, CDR2 SFDVKD.